These 16 T cell receptor beta chains originate from one sample sequenced in a study of chemoradiotherapy in HPV16-positive cancers (dated by TCRdb to between 2020 and 2023). Library preparation employed the immunoSEQ multiplex PCR assay. Here the immuneACCESS table is served through TCRdb, limited to in-frame sequences with V and J called. Missing clones are a known gap in these copies; in checked studies unresolved V genes cover under half, and the rest lacks a known reason. For this sample the table gives some 1,100 clones, of which over 75% were detected only once. Under 6.5% of the sample is taken by the ten largest. The source material was tumor tissue, sampled from a patient who underwent chemoradiotherapy. The receptors here all came from a human donor with HPV-associated anogenital cancer.

The chain employs TRBV7-8 and TRBJ2-5; unclear D gene. V lost 3 bases to trimming and J lost 5 bases, with 4 bases between them. The germline V gene encodes CDR1 SGHVS and CDR2 FQNEAQ. The length of the CDR3 is 11 residues. CDR3 in amino acids: CASSFRETQYF. The CDR3 bases are TGTGCCAGCAGCTTTCGGGAGACCCAGTACTTC.

The V and J genes are TRBV28 and TRBJ1-1; 7 nucleotides match TRBD1. The CDR3 extends over 15 amino acids. The V and J ends lost 4 bases and 1 base, in that order; junction bases with no gene match: 6. Germline V lookup: CDR1 MDHEN, CDR2 SYDVKM. In nucleotides, the CDR3 is TGTGCCAGCAGTTGGGCGGACAGGAGGAACACTGAAGCTTTCTTT. This codes for CASSWADRRNTEAFF.

The chain has TRBV6-5 and TRBJ2-4; 7 bases fit TRBD1. V trimming: 5 bases; J trimming: 3 bases; junction bases outside the gene matches: 1. Germline V gene sequence: CDR1 MNHEY, CDR2 SVGAGI. The CDR3 is made up of 13 amino acids. The DNA for the CDR3 is TGTGCCAGCAGTCGGGACAGCAAAAACATTCAGTACTTC. Amino acids: CASSRDSKNIQYF.

J is TRBJ2-5 and V is TRBV7-9, with a tentative D call TRBD1 (6 bases). The V and J ends lost 0 bases and 4 bases respectively, with 9 bases between them. This CDR3 is built from 14 residues. CDR1 and CDR2 (germline): SEHNR, FQNEAQ (reference sequence). CDR3 in DNA: TGTGCCAGCAGCTTAGCAACAGGGATAGAGACCCAGTACTTC. Protein product: CASSLATGIETQYF.

The chain joins TRBV10-2 to TRBJ2-7; 9 bases map to TRBD2. The length of the CDR3 is 14 residues. CDR1 is WSHSY and CDR2 is SAAADI in the germline V gene. Trimming took 0 bases from V and 6 from J; bases not matched to a gene: 3. The CDR3 reads CASSESVAGVEQYV. The CDR3 DNA reads TGCGCCAGCAGTGAGTCGGTAGCGGGAGTCGAGCAGTACGTC.

The rearrangement links TRBV25-1 to TRBJ1-2; 9 bases line up with TRBD1. With V trimmed by 2 bases and J by 1 base, 5 bases remained unmatched. This CDR3 has 16 residues. The germline gives CDR1 MGHDK, CDR2 SYGVNS. The CDR3 region is CASSEPGQGVNYGYTF. The CDR3 DNA reads as TGTGCCAGCAGTGAACCGGGACAGGGAGTTAACTATGGCTACACCTTC.

This sequence joins TRBV7-2 and TRBJ1-4; 7 nucleotides match TRBD1. CDR1 SGHTA and CDR2 FQGNSA come from the germline V gene. The CDR3 runs to 16 residues. The V segment lost 5 bases and the J segment 5 bases; nucleotides outside the gene matches: 11. The DNA for the CDR3 is TGTGCCAGCAGCCGGACAGGAATACCTTCAAATGAAAAACTGTTTTTT. It is translated as CASSRTGIPSNEKLFF. The full variable domain, rest sourced from reference TRBV7-2 and TRBJ1-4, is GAGVSQSPSNKVTEKGKDVELRCDPISGHTALYWYRQSLGQGLEFLIYFQGNSAPDKSGLPSDRFSAERTGGSVSTLTIQRTQQEDSAVYLCASSRTGIPSNEKLFFGSGTQLSVL.

The V and J genes are TRBV4-1 and TRBJ2-7, with TRBD1 identical over 9 bases. Germline V gene sequence: CDR1 MGHRA, CDR2 YSYEKL. This CDR3 comprises 17 residues. V was clipped by 0 bases and J by 4 bases; unmatched bases: 10. The CDR3 spells CASSQDPGYRGRYEQYF. CDR3 DNA: TGCGCCAGCAGCCAAGACCCAGGGTACAGGGGGCGATACGAGCAGTACTTC.

The chain has TRBV6-1 and TRBJ2-2; D is perhaps TRBD2 (6 bases). The CDR3 extends over 14 amino acids. Trimming cost V 5 bases and J 6 bases, with 13 bases left between them. The germline CDR1 and CDR2 sequences are MNHNS and SASEGT. CDR3 amino acids: CASSKEGWAGELFF. CDR3 nucleotide sequence: TGTGCCAGCAGTAAGGAGGGGTGGGCCGGGGAGCTGTTTTTT.

The chain carries TRBV10-2 and TRBJ2-3; TRBD1 aligns across 8 bases. J lost 1 base, V lost 6 bases, and 6 bases had no gene match. This CDR3 is built from 15 residues. The germline gives CDR1 WSHSY, CDR2 SAAADI. The CDR3 DNA reads TGCGCCAGCAGACTTTCGACAGGGGGCACAGATACGCAGTATTTT. It yields the protein CASRLSTGGTDTQYF.

V gene TRBV30 combines with J gene TRBJ1-2; weak D call: TRBD1 (6 bases). Trimming shortened V by 2 bases and J by 7 bases, and 14 bases separated the two germline ends. The germline V gene encodes CDR1 GTSNPN and CDR2 SVGIG (reference sequence). This CDR3 has 13 residues. CDR3 coding DNA: TGTGCCTGGAGTCCGACAGGTACAAGTGGCTACACCTTC. This codes for CAWSPTGTSGYTF. The variable domain in full, completed from reference TRBV30 and TRBJ1-2, reads SQTIHQWPATLVQPVGSPLSLECTVEGTSNPNLYWYRQAAGRGLQLLFYSVGIGQISSEVPQNLSASRPQDRQFILSSKKLLLSDSGFYLCAWSPTGTSGYTFGSGTRLTVV.

The chain joins TRBV27 to TRBJ2-5; perhaps D is TRBD1 or TRBD2 (6 bases each). Deletions cut 6 bases from V and 5 bases from J, with 19 bases between. The CDR3 totals 15 residues. Germline CDR1 is MNHEY and CDR2 is SMNVEV (reference sequence). The chain's CDR3 is CASRPLVGGWETQYF. The DNA for the CDR3 is TGTGCCAGCAGACCCCTCGTCGGGGGCTGGGAGACCCAGTACTTC.

The gene calls are TRBV6-5 and TRBJ1-1, with a weak D call TRBD1 (6 bases). With 5 bases removed from V and 0 bases from J, the gap between germline ends came to 13 bases. The CDR3 contains 15 residues. Germline CDR1 MNHEY, CDR2 SVGAGI. CDR3: CASSIGTPMNTEAFF. The CDR3 region has the DNA TGTGCCAGCAGTATAGGGACACCCATGAACACTGAAGCTTTCTTT.

This CDR3 is CASSQDLRVNTEAFF. CDR3 coding DNA: TGTGCCAGCAGCCAAGATTTACGGGTGAACACTGAAGCTTTCTTT. J is TRBJ1-1 and V is TRBV4-2; D not certain. V lost 0 bases to trimming and J lost 0 bases, with 8 bases between them. CDR3 length: 15 amino acids. Germline V gene data show CDR1 as LGHNA and CDR2 as YNFKEQ.

This clone was detected once. The V gene is TRBV7-2, the J gene TRBJ2-3, with 11 bases lining up with TRBD2. Trimming cost V 2 bases and J 1 base; bases outside gene matches: 2. CDR1 is SGHTA, CDR2 FQGNSA, per germline. The length of the CDR3 is 16 residues. DNA for the CDR3: TGTGCCAGCAGCTTAATACTAGCGGGGGGCACAGATACGCAGTATTTT. This translates into CASSLILAGGTDTQYF.

Only one count was recorded for this clone. V is TRBV6-5 and J is TRBJ1-1, with D unclear. The V gene's germline CDR1 is MNHEY and CDR2 SVGAGI. The CDR3 totals 13 residues. V was shortened by 7 bases and J by 11 bases, with 20 bases between the two germline ends. The CDR3 region is CASNGPPLRKAFF. The CDR3 coding sequence is TGTGCCAGCAATGGACCCCCATTAAGGAAGGCTTTCTTT.